This T cell receptor beta chain appears in the sequencing data of a study of Ad26.COV2.S vaccination and SARS-CoV-2 variants. Clones were read by immunoSEQ multiplex PCR, and TCRdb kept only the in-frame ones, dropping some. This sample has hundreds of thousands of clones, with 80% to 95% found just once. Noted treatment: approximately 18 received Ad26.COV2.S at low or high dose, single or two shots; about 5 received placebo; per-sample allocation not given. Collection of the samples took place on day 63 after the first injection of vaccine or placebo. The study used a vaccine consisting of an Ad26 vector that expressed Wuhan-strain SARS-CoV-2 spike. The CDR3 runs to 15 residues. The J segment lost 3 bases and the V segment lost 7 bases, leaving 10 bases of the junction unmatched. CDR1 and CDR2 from the germline V gene are LNHDA and SQIVND (reference sequence). Points on this clone: The antigen remains unidentified.

The study's findings and limits: It was reported that spike-specific CD8+ and CD4+ T cell responses were substantially broad after vaccination.

This specimen was peripheral blood, taken in a trial of Ad26.COV2.S vaccine versus placebo. The gene calls are TRBV19 and TRBJ2-5; TRBD2 aligns across 8 bases. The sequence derives from a person aged 18 to 59 who received the Ad26.COV2.S COVID-19 vaccine or a placebo. The CDR3 sequence is CASTRERGPKETQYF. As DNA, the CDR3 is TGTGCCAGTACTCGTGAGCGGGGGCCCAAAGAGACCCAGTACTTC.